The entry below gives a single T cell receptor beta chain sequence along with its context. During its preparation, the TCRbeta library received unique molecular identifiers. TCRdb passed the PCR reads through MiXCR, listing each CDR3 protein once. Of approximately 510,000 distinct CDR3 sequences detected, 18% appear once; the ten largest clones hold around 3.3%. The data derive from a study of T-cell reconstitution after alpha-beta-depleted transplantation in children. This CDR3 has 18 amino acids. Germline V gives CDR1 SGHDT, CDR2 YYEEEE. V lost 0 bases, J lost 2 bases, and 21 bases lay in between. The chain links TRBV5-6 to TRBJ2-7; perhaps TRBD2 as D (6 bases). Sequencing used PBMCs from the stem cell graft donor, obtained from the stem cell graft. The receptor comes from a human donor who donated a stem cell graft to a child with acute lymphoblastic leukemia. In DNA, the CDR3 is TGTGCCAGCAGCTTGGCCGGGCCCGGGGGTGTTTTAACCTACGAGCAGTACTTC. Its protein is CASSLAGPGGVLTYEQYF.